The 29 T cell receptor beta chains below were found in one sample sequenced in a study of blood T cell repertoires in COVID-19. The protocol was immunoSEQ multiplex PCR, while the TCRdb copy is restricted to in-frame clones and leaves out a portion. The sample gives around 39,000 clones, 70% to 90% of which show up once; 7.5% to 10% is in the top ten. Sequenced material: peripheral blood. The receptors derive from a man in his sixties with active COVID-19.

This rearrangement joins TRBV2 to TRBJ1-2; the D is unclear. The CDR3 has 15 residues. V lost 8 bases and J lost 3, with 19 bases in between. CDR1 is SNHLY and CDR2 is FYNNEI in the germline V gene. The CDR3 protein is CASDLNGRGDYGYTF. CDR3 nucleotide sequence: TGTGCCAGCGACCTAAACGGCCGGGGAGACTATGGCTACACCTTC.

The CDR3 DNA is TGTGCCAGCAGCCGTGCTTGGGCAGATTTGAACACTGAAGCTTTCTTT. Its protein product is CASSRAWADLNTEAFF. The genes are TRBV6-2 or TRBV6-3 and TRBJ1-1; D remains ambiguous. CDR3 length: 16 amino acids. CDR1 is MNHEY and CDR2 is SVGEGT in the germline V gene. V lost 6 bases, J lost 0 bases, and 17 bases lay in between.

The gene calls are TRBV5-6 and TRBJ1-1; TRBD1 is a possible D gene (5 bases). The germline V gene has CDR1 SGHDT and CDR2 YYEEEE. This CDR3 is 15 amino acids long. The V end was cut by 4 bases, the J end by 1 base, with 14 bases between. CDR3 residues: CASSPQGFPNTEAFF. In DNA form, the CDR3 reads TGTGCCAGCAGCCCCCAGGGTTTTCCGAACACTGAAGCTTTCTTT.

This chain uses TRBV4-1 with TRBJ1-2; D possibly corresponds to TRBD1 (5 bases). This CDR3 has 14 residues. Per germline, CDR1 MGHRA and CDR2 YSYEKL. V was shortened by 4 bases and J by 4 bases, with 13 bases between the two germline ends. CDR3 amino acids: CASSPWGVLYGYTF. DNA of the CDR3: TGCGCCAGCAGCCCATGGGGGGTACTCTATGGCTACACCTTC.

V gene TRBV9 combines with J gene TRBJ1-4; D is unclear. The CDR3 sequence is 17 residues long. Looked up from germline, CDR1 is SGDLS and CDR2 is YYNGEE. V lost 4 bases to trimming and J lost 6 bases, with 22 bases between them. As DNA, the CDR3 is TGTGCCAGCAGCTTATCTCGAGACGGAACCCGGGATGAAAAACTGTTTTTT. Translated, it gives CASSLSRDGTRDEKLFF.

V and J are TRBV10-3 and TRBJ2-2; 13 bases map to TRBD2. Germline trimming cut 9 bases from V and 6 bases from J; bases unmatched to any gene: 7. Germline lookup yields CDR1 ENHRY and CDR2 SYGVKD. This CDR3 is built from 15 residues. The CDR3 loop is CAIGLAGVGAGELFF. DNA of the CDR3: TGTGCCATTGGACTAGCGGGAGTAGGCGCCGGGGAGCTGTTTTTT.

This chain links TRBV19 with TRBJ2-2; 9 nucleotides match TRBD2. Germline CDR1 and CDR2: LNHDA and SQIVND (reference sequence). CDR3 length equals 16 residues. V was clipped by 1 base and J by 7 bases; unmatched bases: 7. The CDR3 DNA is TGTGCCAGTAGTATAGTGGGGAGCGGGAGGTTCGGGGAGCTGTTTTTT. As protein: CASSIVGSGRFGELFF.

This clone appeared a single time. The chain combines TRBV4-3 with TRBJ2-1; possibly TRBD1 for D (8 bases). V shed 1 base and J shed 9 bases, with 16 bases lying between them. CDR1 is LGHNA, CDR2 YSLEER, per germline. There are 15 residues in the CDR3. Here the CDR3 DNA reads TGCGCCAGCAGCCAAGTAACAGGGGGGGGACTTGAGCAGTTCTTC. It yields the protein CASSQVTGGGLEQFF.

The chain joins TRBV5-6 to TRBJ2-2; D might be TRBD1 (6 bases). The CDR3 length is 14 residues. CDR1 and CDR2 from the germline V gene are SGHDT and YYEEEE. V was pared by 0 bases and J by 5 bases, with 8 bases between. The CDR3 DNA reads TGTGCCAGCAGCTTGGGGACAGTTACCGGGGAGCTGTTTTTT. Protein sequence: CASSLGTVTGELFF.

The V call is TRBV7-9, the J call TRBJ1-2; 7 positions agree with TRBD1. Germline values: CDR1 SEHNR, CDR2 FQNEAQ (reference sequence). V shed 0 bases and J 7 bases; nucleotides not matched to a gene: 5. The CDR3 extends over 14 amino acids. The CDR3 DNA reads as TGTGCCAGCAGCTTAGCGGAGGGGGCGGGTGGCTACACCTTC. Translation gives CASSLAEGAGGYTF.

This chain joins TRBV10-1 and TRBJ2-3; D uncertain. CDR1 and CDR2 (germline): WNHNN, SYGVQD (reference sequence). CDR3 size: 12 residues. The V gene lost 0 bases and the J gene lost 8 bases, with 6 bases spanning the gap. The CDR3 region is CASSESGSTQYF. The CDR3 nucleotides read TGCGCCAGCAGTGAGTCTGGCAGTACGCAGTATTTT.

The V and J genes are TRBV18 and TRBJ2-6, with 8 nucleotides matching TRBD1. Trimming at V came to 6 bases and at J to 0 bases, leaving 16 bases not matched to a gene. Germline V gene sequence: CDR1 KGHSH, CDR2 LQKENI. The CDR3 totals 20 residues. CDR3 coding DNA: TGTGCCAGCTCCACCGTCCTCCAGACAGGGGCATTCTCTGGGGCCAACGTCCTGACTTTC. As protein: CASSTVLQTGAFSGANVLTF.

By frequency in the sample, this clone is medium-sized. The chain employs TRBV7-9 and TRBJ1-3; 10 positions agree with TRBD1. The V segment lost 3 bases and the J segment 3 bases; nucleotides outside the gene matches: 2. Looked up from germline, CDR1 is SEHNR and CDR2 is FQNEAQ (reference sequence). The length of the CDR3 is 15 residues. The CDR3 DNA reads TGTGCCAGCAGCTTCGGACAGGGGGATGGAAACACCATATATTTT. This translates into CASSFGQGDGNTIYF.

The chain carries TRBV7-2 and TRBJ2-1, with D possibly matching TRBD2 (6 bases). V was shortened by 6 bases and J by 3 bases, with 12 bases between the two germline ends. This CDR3 is built from 14 residues. The V gene's germline CDR1 is SGHTA and CDR2 FQGNSA. The CDR3 loop reads CASSPGGFYNEQFF. The CDR3 coding sequence is TGTGCCAGCAGTCCAGGAGGGTTCTACAATGAGCAGTTCTTC.

This chain connects TRBV28 to TRBJ1-6; 7 bases map to TRBD1. Trimming at V came to 6 bases and at J to 8 bases, leaving 10 bases not matched to a gene. The CDR3 contains 15 residues. From germline, CDR1 is MDHEN and CDR2 SYDVKM. This CDR3 reads CASRFAEGAYSPLHF. The CDR3 DNA follows: TGTGCCAGCAGGTTCGCCGAGGGGGCTTATTCACCCCTCCACTTT. Full variable domain (remainder filled in from reference TRBV28 and TRBJ1-6): DVKVTQSSRYLVKRTGEKVFLECVQDMDHENMFWYRQDPGLGLRLIYFSYDVKMKEKGDIPEGYSVSREKKERFSLILESASTNQTSMYLCASRFAEGAYSPLHFGNGTRLTVT.

This rearrangement joins TRBV6-2 or TRBV6-3 to TRBJ2-1; D unresolved. The CDR3 totals 11 residues. V was clipped by 5 bases and J by 9 bases, with 8 bases between them. Germline V gene sequence: CDR1 MNHEY, CDR2 SVGEGT. In nucleotides, the CDR3 is TGTGCCAGCAGTCTCGGTAGTGAGCAGTTCTTC. It encodes CASSLGSEQFF.

The chain uses TRBV4-2 and TRBJ2-1, with 10 bases aligning to TRBD2. Germline V gives CDR1 LGHNA, CDR2 YNFKEQ. The CDR3 has 17 residues. V shed 1 base and J 4 bases; nucleotides not matched to a gene: 7. The CDR3 coding sequence is TGTGCCAGCAGCCAAGCTAAGACTAGCGGGTATTACAATGAGCAGTTCTTC. It encodes CASSQAKTSGYYNEQFF.

The DNA of the CDR3 is TGCAGCGTTGCTCCCCTTCTAGGAGACTACAATGAGCAGTTCTTC. Amino acid sequence: CSVAPLLGDYNEQFF. The chain is built from TRBV29-1 and TRBJ2-1; no reliable D call. The V end lost 4 bases, the J end lost 3 bases, and 16 bases lay between the germline ends. The CDR3 extends over 15 amino acids. Germline assignment: CDR1 SQVTM and CDR2 ANQGSEA.

V usage is TRBV21-1 and J usage is TRBJ2-7; TRBD2 was called by the table and not checked on the DNA. TRBV21-1 is termed a pseudogene. This CDR3 contains 12 residues. CDR3 DNA sequence: TGTGCCAGCAGCTCGAGGAATTACGAGCAGTACTTC. Its protein is CASSSRNYEQYF.

The chain joins TRBV30 to TRBJ2-5; 8 positions agree with TRBD1. CDR1 is GTSNPN, CDR2 SVGIG, per germline (reference sequence). Trimming cost V 1 base and J 1 base; bases outside gene matches: 5. CDR3 length equals 15 residues. The CDR3 region has the DNA TGTGCCTGGAGTGCCGGACAGGGAGGCCAAGAGACCCAGTACTTC. Encoded protein: CAWSAGQGGQETQYF.

This clone is a singleton in its sample. This chain links TRBV25-1 with TRBJ2-1, with a weak D call TRBD2 (5 bases). The CDR3 length is 17 residues. Germline V CDR1 and CDR2: MGHDK, SYGVNS. Trimming stripped 3 bases from V and 1 base from J, with 16 bases between. CDR3 in DNA: TGTGCCAGCAGTGATAGCCCCGGAAGCGGATCCTACAATGAGCAGTTCTTC. Its translation is CASSDSPGSGSYNEQFF.

The rearrangement uses TRBV7-3 and TRBJ2-1, with D possibly TRBD2 on 5 matching bases. Between the trimmed V and J ends, which lost 2 bases and 6 bases, there was a span of 20 bases. The V gene's germline CDR1 is SGHTA and CDR2 FQGTGA. CDR3 length: 17 residues. The CDR3 reads CASSLRPSGGSGNEQFF. CDR3 sequence (DNA): TGTGCCAGCAGCTTACGGCCCTCAGGCGGGTCTGGCAATGAGCAGTTCTTC.

The J gene is TRBJ2-2, the V gene TRBV5-4, with 7 nucleotides matching TRBD2. CDR3 size: 14 residues. With 4 bases clipped from V and 5 bases from J, the junction kept 5 bases outside the gene matches. CDR1 SGHNT and CDR2 YYREEE come from the germline V gene (reference sequence). For the CDR3, the DNA is TGTGCCAGCAGCCGTGGGGGGGTTACCGGGGAGCTGTTTTTT. Residues: CASSRGGVTGELFF.

The J gene is TRBJ2-7, the V gene TRBV4-1, with 9 positions matching TRBD1. Looked up from germline, CDR1 is MGHRA and CDR2 is YSYEKL. V dropped 4 bases and J dropped 3; count of bases not matched to a gene: 1. The CDR3 extends over 13 amino acids. CDR3: CASSLGQGYEQYF. The CDR3 bases are TGCGCCAGCAGCCTGGGACAGGGCTACGAGCAGTACTTC.

The rearrangement joins TRBV19 to TRBJ2-5; TRBD2 agrees at 12 bases. The CDR3 sequence is 15 residues long. Unmatched junction bases numbered 6, after V lost 5 bases and J lost 5 bases. Per the germline V gene, CDR1 is LNHDA and CDR2 is SQIVND (reference sequence). Here the CDR3 reads CASSPWTSGKETQYF. DNA for the CDR3: TGTGCCAGTAGTCCTTGGACTAGCGGGAAGGAGACCCAGTACTTC.

The chain links TRBV13 to TRBJ2-2, with no clear D. The CDR3 contains 12 residues. Per the germline V gene, CDR1 is PRHDT and CDR2 is FYEKMQ (reference sequence). The V end lost 5 bases, the J end lost 3 bases, and 4 bases lay between the germline ends. CDR3 sequence reads: CASSPDTGELFF. The CDR3 DNA follows: TGTGCCAGCAGCCCAGACACCGGGGAGCTGTTTTTT.

This clone was detected only once. The V and J genes are TRBV3-1 (or the pseudogene TRBV3-2) and TRBJ1-5; D uncertain. There are 14 residues in the CDR3. V was cut by 1 base and J by 4 bases, with 8 bases left in between. Germline-derived CDR1 and CDR2 are LGHDT and YNNKEL (reference sequence). The CDR3 DNA is TGTGCCAGCAGCCAAGCTCGGTCTAATCAGCCCCAGCATTTT. It codes for CASSQARSNQPQHF.

The chain employs TRBV2 and TRBJ1-4; 9 bases agree with TRBD1. Germline V CDR1 and CDR2: SNHLY, FYNNEI. CDR3 size: 15 residues. V was pared by 6 bases and J by 8 bases, with 10 bases of the junction left unmatched. The CDR3 DNA reads as TGTGCCAGCAGAAAAGGACAGGGGCAGGGGGAAAAACTGTTTTTT. Translating it yields CASRKGQGQGEKLFF.

The sample holds one count of this clone. The chain has TRBV5-1 and TRBJ2-3; tentative D call: TRBD2 (6 bases). With 4 bases removed from V and 0 bases from J, the gap between germline ends came to 18 bases. This CDR3 comprises 17 residues. CDR1 and CDR2 from the germline V gene are SGHRS and YFSETQ. CDR3 sequence (DNA): TGCGCCAGCAGCGTAGCGGCCGGGGTTACTAGCACAGATACGCAGTATTTT. Protein: CASSVAAGVTSTDTQYF.